This T cell receptor beta chain was sequenced during a study of blood T cell repertoires in COVID-19. V was clipped by 8 bases and J by 3 bases, with 17 bases between them. Germline CDR1 SEHNR, CDR2 FQNEAQ (reference sequence). This CDR3 is 14 amino acids long. In terms of age and location, participants ranged from roughly 18 to 95 years and lived in about 25 US areas. TCRdb's copy holds only in-frame clones and misses some; the assay was immunoSEQ multiplex PCR. The table shows about 180,000 clones, with roughly 86% occurring only once. The J gene is TRBJ2-7, the V gene TRBV7-9; D is unclear. The source is a woman aged 30 to 39 who had recovered from COVID-19. Input material: PBMCs or T cells enriched from blood (not recorded which). The CDR3: CASDSRILFYEQYF. In DNA, the CDR3 is TGTGCCAGCGACTCCCGGATCCTATTCTACGAGCAGTACTTC.